Each of the 24 T cell receptor beta chains below was sequenced from the same sample in a study of control samples from healthy donors and cancer patients (dated by TCRdb to about 2020). The library relied on the immunoSEQ multiplex PCR assay. This is the immuneACCESS table as TCRdb keeps it, with only in-frame sequences that have V and J called. A part of the clones is gone; compared with another copy, unresolved V genes explain less than half, and the rest is unexplained. The table for this sample lists some 150,000 clones; just under 95% of them were counted only once. About 5.6% of the sample goes to the ten largest clones. Sequenced: blood. These receptors all stem from a man aged 35-49 years in good health.

The V gene is TRBV28, the J gene TRBJ2-7; 9 bases map to TRBD2. CDR3 length: 16 residues. Germline V gene data show CDR1 as MDHEN and CDR2 as SYDVKM. V was clipped by 6 bases and J by 0 bases; unmatched bases: 9. CDR3 sequence (DNA): TGTGCCAGCAGCCCTTTGACTAGCGGAACCTCCTACGAGCAGTACTTC. Encoded protein: CASSPLTSGTSYEQYF.

The sample holds one count of this clone. V is TRBV19 and J is TRBJ1-3; D is ambiguous. CDR1 LNHDA and CDR2 SQIVND come from the germline V gene (reference sequence). Trimming stripped 8 bases from V and 0 bases from J, with 11 bases between. CDR3 length: 14 amino acids. The CDR3 protein is CASGVGSSGNTIYF. The CDR3 DNA reads TGTGCCAGTGGGGTGGGGAGCTCTGGAAACACCATATATTTT.

This clone was counted only a few times. The J gene is TRBJ2-7, the V gene TRBV10-1; D may match TRBD1 or TRBD2 (5 bases each). In germline, CDR1 is WNHNN, CDR2 SYGVQD (reference sequence). The V end lost 4 bases, the J end lost 1 base, and 8 bases lay between the germline ends. The CDR3 length is 13 residues. The CDR3 sequence is CASSAGASYEQYF. CDR3 bases: TGCGCCAGCAGTGCCGGGGCATCCTACGAGCAGTACTTC.

This chain uses TRBV21-1 with TRBJ1-2; TRBD1, as called in the table, went unchecked against the DNA. TRBV21-1 counts as a pseudogene. The CDR3 is made up of 14 amino acids. CDR3 residues: CASMAPPRRYGYTF. In nucleotides, the CDR3 is TGTGCCAGCATGGCCCCCCCCCGCCGCTATGGCTACACCTTC.

This chain links TRBV5-4 with TRBJ2-1; 7 bases match TRBD1. Germline V gives CDR1 SGHNT, CDR2 YYREEE (reference sequence). The V segment lost 0 bases and the J segment 4 bases; nucleotides outside the gene matches: 4. The CDR3 consists of 15 residues. In DNA, the CDR3 is TGTGCCAGCAGCTTGGTAGACAGGGAATACAATGAGCAGTTCTTC. It yields the protein CASSLVDREYNEQFF.

The chain recombines TRBV5-1 with TRBJ1-1, with D maybe TRBD1 (5 bases). V lost 1 base, J lost 6 bases, and 13 bases lay in between. The germline gives CDR1 SGHRS, CDR2 YFSETQ. The CDR3 loop spans 14 amino acids. The CDR3 DNA reads TGCGCCAGCAGCTTGCCAGGGACGGTCCCTGAAGCTTTCTTT. It specifies CASSLPGTVPEAFF.

This chain joins TRBV9 and TRBJ1-3, with a possible D match to TRBD1 (6 bases). This CDR3 comprises 13 residues. Trimming took 4 bases from V and 7 from J, leaving 12 bases between them. Germline V gene lookup returns CDR1 SGDLS and CDR2 YYNGEE. CDR3 coding DNA: TGTGCCAGCAGCCATTCAGGGGCGAACACCATATATTTT. Amino acids: CASSHSGANTIYF.

V gene TRBV6-2 or TRBV6-3 combines with J gene TRBJ1-5, with D perhaps matching TRBD1 (6 bases). Trimming left V 6 bases short and J 1 base short, with 22 bases between. The length of the CDR3 is 18 residues. Germline assignment: CDR1 MNHEY and CDR2 SVGEGT. CDR3 coding DNA: TGTGCCAGCAGCCCTATGGCCCGACAGGCCTCGAGCAATCAGCCCCAGCATTTT. It specifies CASSPMARQASSNQPQHF.

The chain joins TRBV7-2 to TRBJ1-6; D not certain. V was pared by 2 bases and J by 7 bases, with 6 bases between. The CDR3 loop spans 13 amino acids. CDR1 and CDR2 (germline): SGHTA, FQGNSA. In nucleotides, the CDR3 is TGTGCCAGCAGCTTATACCAGAATTCACCCCTCCACTTT. The encoded protein is CASSLYQNSPLHF.

The chain recombines TRBV6-5 with TRBJ2-1; tentative D call: TRBD1 (5 bases). The CDR3 is 12 amino acids. Germline CDR1 and CDR2: MNHEY and SVGAGI. V was cut by 6 bases and J by 15 bases, with 18 bases left in between. The CDR3 DNA sequence: TGTGCCAGCAGAGAGGACATCTCTGGCGCGTTCTTC. This codes for CASREDISGAFF.

The genes are TRBV4-1 and TRBJ2-5; 13 bases fit TRBD2. J gave up 2 bases and V 5 bases, and 11 bases lay outside the gene matches. Germline lookup yields CDR1 MGHRA and CDR2 YSYEKL. This CDR3 region has 18 residues. CDR3 in amino acids: CASSSGTSGDWSQETQYF. The DNA for the CDR3 is TGCGCCAGCAGCTCAGGGACTAGCGGGGACTGGTCGCAAGAGACCCAGTACTTC.

This clone came up once. This rearrangement joins TRBV6-5 to TRBJ1-1, with TRBD1 as a possible D gene (6 bases). Trimming cost V 6 bases and J 3 bases, with 17 bases left between them. This CDR3 region has 15 residues. Germline-derived CDR1 and CDR2 are MNHEY and SVGAGI. The CDR3 region is CASRVQGRKDTEAFF. The CDR3 nucleotides read TGTGCCAGCAGAGTTCAGGGGAGGAAGGACACTGAAGCTTTCTTT.

The chain recombines TRBV6-5 with TRBJ1-1; D ambiguous. The CDR3 contains 14 residues. Germline-derived CDR1 and CDR2 are MNHEY and SVGAGI. Trimming left V 7 bases short and J 1 base short, with 13 bases between. DNA of the CDR3: TGTGCCAGCAAGACGATGCTGACGAACACTGAAGCTTTCTTT. Translation gives CASKTMLTNTEAFF.

The chain is built from TRBV19 and TRBJ2-7; perhaps TRBD2 as D (6 bases). The CDR3 covers 15 residues. Trimming pared 4 bases from V and 3 bases from J, leaving 16 bases between. Germline V gene lookup returns CDR1 LNHDA and CDR2 SQIVND (reference sequence). CDR3 coding DNA: TGTGCCAGTAGTAACCTACCGGGGGTCGGCTACGAGCAGTACTTC. Encoded protein: CASSNLPGVGYEQYF.

The chain recombines TRBV4-3 with TRBJ1-2; 7 bases map to TRBD1. This CDR3 comprises 16 residues. CDR1 and CDR2 from the germline V gene are LGHNA and YSLEER. V shed 5 bases, J shed 4 bases, and the junction held 13 bases outside the gene matches. The CDR3: CASSLDREAFTYGYTF. CDR3 DNA: TGCGCCAGCAGCTTAGACAGGGAGGCTTTCACCTATGGCTACACCTTC.

The CDR3 reads CSATGNTEAFF. The DNA of the CDR3 is TGCAGTGCTACAGGGAACACTGAAGCTTTCTTT. The chain links TRBV20-1 to TRBJ1-1, with D unresolved. Per germline, CDR1 DFQATT and CDR2 SNEGSKA (reference sequence). The length of the CDR3 is 11 residues. Trimming left V 4 bases short and J 1 base short, with 4 bases between.

The chain employs TRBV19 and TRBJ1-6; perhaps TRBD1 as D (5 bases). V was pared by 7 bases and J by 4 bases, with 17 bases between. CDR3 size: 16 residues. The V gene's germline CDR1 is LNHDA and CDR2 SQIVND (reference sequence). The CDR3 spells CASTHRTGIYNSPLHF. The CDR3 DNA reads TGTGCCAGTACCCACAGGACGGGGATATATAATTCACCCCTCCACTTT.

The chain is built from TRBV6-2 or TRBV6-3 and TRBJ2-7, with D tentatively TRBD1 or TRBD2 (5 bases each). Per the germline V gene, CDR1 is MNHEY and CDR2 is SVGEGT. The CDR3 has 13 residues. The V end lost 4 bases, the J end lost 3 bases, and 10 bases lay between the germline ends. This chain's CDR3 is CASSLGVYYEQYF. The CDR3 DNA sequence: TGTGCCAGCAGTTTGGGGGTTTACTACGAGCAGTACTTC.

V is TRBV3-1 (or the pseudogene TRBV3-2) and J is TRBJ1-2; no clear D gene. Trimming stripped 1 base from V and 7 bases from J, with 7 bases between. Germline lookup yields CDR1 LGHDT and CDR2 YNNKEL (reference sequence). This CDR3 region has 12 residues. The CDR3, as DNA: TGTGCCAGCAGCCAAGCGAGGAGTGGCTACACCTTC. Protein sequence: CASSQARSGYTF.

The chain uses TRBV7-2 and TRBJ2-1; 9 nucleotides align to TRBD1. The CDR3 extends over 14 amino acids. Germline CDR1 and CDR2: SGHTA and FQGNSA. Trimming removed 5 bases from V and 8 bases from J; junction bases left unmatched: 7. The DNA for the CDR3 is TGTGCCAGCAGCCTGGGACAGGGTTGGGATGAGCAGTTCTTC. It encodes CASSLGQGWDEQFF.

The rearrangement joins TRBV6-5 to TRBJ1-6; D ambiguous. The germline V and J ends were trimmed by 0 bases and 7 bases, with 10 bases remaining between them. This CDR3 has 15 residues. The germline V gene encodes CDR1 MNHEY and CDR2 SVGAGI. The CDR3, as DNA: TGTGCCAGCAGTTACTCGAGGTGGTCAAATTCACCCCTCCACTTT. Translated: CASSYSRWSNSPLHF.

The V and J genes are TRBV5-6 and TRBJ1-4; tentatively, D is TRBD1 (5 bases). The CDR3 length is 16 residues. Germline CDR1 and CDR2: SGHDT and YYEEEE. With 4 bases removed from V and 2 bases from J, the gap between germline ends came to 15 bases. CDR3 DNA sequence: TGTGCCAGCAGCGCCGGGACGGGGTGGACTAATGAAAAACTGTTTTTT. It yields the protein CASSAGTGWTNEKLFF.

This clone has more than one count but fewer than ten. The chain employs TRBV28 and TRBJ1-2; D is uncertain. Germline CDR1 and CDR2: MDHEN and SYDVKM. V lost 3 bases and J lost 4, with 9 bases in between. This CDR3 has 13 amino acids. In DNA form, the CDR3 reads TGTGCCAGCAGTTTTGCGGTCGGCTATGGCTACACCTTC. Translated: CASSFAVGYGYTF.

The rearrangement links TRBV4-1 to TRBJ1-1; TRBD1 matches 9 bases. This CDR3 contains 14 residues. Germline V gives CDR1 MGHRA, CDR2 YSYEKL. The V and J ends lost 4 bases and 4 bases, in that order; junction bases with no gene match: 4. The CDR3 sequence: CASSLGQGPTEAFF. CDR3 sequence (DNA): TGCGCCAGCAGCCTCGGACAGGGGCCCACTGAAGCTTTCTTT.